This entry is about one T cell receptor (beta chain). This specimen belongs to a study of Ad26.COV2.S vaccination and SARS-CoV-2 variants. Produced via immunoSEQ multiplex PCR; TCRdb's table is partial and in-frame only. The data contain some 270,000 clones, roughly nine tenths of them singletons. Treatment described: some 19 received Ad26.COV2.S at low or high dose, single or two shots; several received placebo; per-sample allocation not given. Specimen acquisition occurred on day 63 following the initial vaccine or placebo injection. Looked up from germline, CDR1 is KGHSY and CDR2 is FQNENV. Trimming took off 2 bases at V and 4 bases at J, with 18 bases between the two ends. The CDR3 is made up of 16 amino acids.

This receptor was taken from a person aged 18-60 years who received the Ad26.COV2.S COVID-19 vaccine or a placebo. The specimen comprised peripheral blood, sampled in a trial of Ad26.COV2.S vaccine versus placebo. V and J are TRBV16 and TRBJ2-7; tentative D call: TRBD2 (5 bases). CDR3 DNA: TGTGCCAGCAGCCAACGGGCCGGGAACAGCCGATACGAGCAGTACTTC. Translation gives CASSQRAGNSRYEQYF.